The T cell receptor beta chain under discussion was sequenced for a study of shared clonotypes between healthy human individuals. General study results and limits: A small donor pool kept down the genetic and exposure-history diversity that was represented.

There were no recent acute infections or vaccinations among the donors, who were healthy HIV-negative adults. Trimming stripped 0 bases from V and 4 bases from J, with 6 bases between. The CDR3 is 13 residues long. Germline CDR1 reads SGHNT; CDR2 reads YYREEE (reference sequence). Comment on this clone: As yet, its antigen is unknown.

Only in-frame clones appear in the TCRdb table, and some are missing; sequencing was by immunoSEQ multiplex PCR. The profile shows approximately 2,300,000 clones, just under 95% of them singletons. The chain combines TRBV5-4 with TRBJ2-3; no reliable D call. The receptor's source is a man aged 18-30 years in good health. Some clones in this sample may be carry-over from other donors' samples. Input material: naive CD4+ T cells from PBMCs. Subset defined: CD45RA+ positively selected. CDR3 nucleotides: TGTGCCAGCAGCTTGGGGGTTGCAGATACGCAGTATTTT. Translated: CASSLGVADTQYF.